This TCR beta chain originates from a study of early stage breast cancer tumors. The table came from immunoSEQ multiplex PCR; TCRdb's copy has only in-frame clones and leaves some out. The data hold thousands of clones, with 70% observed a single time. This clone was seen a handful of times. V was trimmed by 8 bases and J by 11 bases, leaving 19 bases between them. The CDR3 has 12 residues. Per the germline V gene, CDR1 is SNHLY and CDR2 is FYNNEI. The chain combines TRBV2 with TRBJ2-7; possibly TRBD1 or TRBD2 for D (6 bases each). The sequenced material came from breast tumor tissue. The sequence came from a person between 55 and 69 years old with breast cancer. This CDR3 is CASFYAGGAKYF. The CDR3 coding sequence is TGTGCCAGCTTCTACGCCGGGGGCGCGAAGTACTTC.